The 11 T cell receptor beta chains in this list originate from one sample, sequenced in a study of CD8 T cells in ankylosing spondylitis. These TCRs are of unknown antigen specificity. Study-level points and caveats: One TCR beta motif, made up of roughly 8 highly homologous variants, appeared characteristic of ankylosing spondylitis blood.

One entry per CDR3 protein, called by TCRdb with MiXCR from the 5' RACE reads. Altogether 350,000 to 550,000 distinct CDR3 sequences are present, 25% to 30% being singletons, with the ten largest covering approximately 1%. Material for sequencing was blood, either unsorted or a sorted T cell fraction (not recorded which). The receptors shown here come from a male donor with ankylosing spondylitis.

Many counts were recorded for this clonotype. The CDR3 reads CATSDIGSGRSYNEQFF. The CDR3 DNA is TGTGCCACCAGTGATATCGGTAGCGGGAGATCGTACAATGAGCAGTTCTTC. The rearrangement joins TRBV24-1 to TRBJ2-1; 9 nucleotides line up with TRBD2. CDR1 is KGHDR, CDR2 SFDVKD, per germline. V lost 3 bases to trimming and J lost 4 bases; unmatched junction nucleotides: 9. The CDR3 runs to 17 residues.

The sample holds a few counts of this clonotype. The rearrangement uses TRBV11-2 and TRBJ2-7; TRBD2 matches at 13 bases. Germline V gives CDR1 SGHAT, CDR2 FQNNGV. The CDR3 has 18 residues. Trimming at V came to 4 bases and at J to 3 bases, leaving 12 bases not matched to a gene. The CDR3 coding sequence is TGTGCCAGCAGCTCCGATCCCGGGACTAGCGGGACTTACTACGAGCAGTACGTC. As protein: CASSSDPGTSGTYYEQYV.

This clonotype was seen a handful of times. This chain joins TRBV18 and TRBJ2-3; a weak D match, TRBD2 (5 bases). This CDR3 comprises 14 residues. V lost 0 bases to trimming and J lost 4 bases, with 8 bases between them. The germline V gene has CDR1 KGHSH and CDR2 LQKENI. CDR3 residues: CASSPPSRADTQYF. Written as DNA, the CDR3 is TGTGCCAGCTCACCACCGTCGAGGGCAGATACGCAGTATTTT.

This chain uses TRBV7-2 with TRBJ2-2, with 8 bases aligning to TRBD2. Per germline, CDR1 SGHTA and CDR2 FQGNSA. CDR3 length: 15 residues. The J segment lost 4 bases and the V segment lost 3 bases, leaving 4 bases of the junction unmatched. The CDR3 is CASSFIAGITGELFF. The CDR3 region has the DNA TGTGCCAGCAGCTTCATAGCGGGAATCACCGGGGAGCTGTTTTTT.

The chain couples TRBV2 to TRBJ2-1; D possibly matches TRBD1 or TRBD2 (6 bases each). Trimming shortened V by 6 bases and J by 4 bases, and 16 bases separated the two germline ends. CDR1 SNHLY and CDR2 FYNNEI come from the germline V gene. The CDR3 runs 15 residues. The CDR3 sequence: CASRVRGATYNEQFF. In DNA form, the CDR3 reads TGTGCCAGCAGGGTAAGGGGGGCCACTTACAATGAGCAGTTCTTC. Full variable domain (rest looked up from reference TRBV2 and TRBJ2-1): EPEVTQTPSHQVTQMGQEVILRCVPISNHLYFYWYRQILGQKVEFLVSFYNNEISEKSEIFDDQFSVERPDGSNFTLKIRSTKLEDSAMYFCASRVRGATYNEQFFGPGTRLTVL.

The chain uses TRBV15 and TRBJ2-7; 8 nucleotides agree with TRBD2. With 6 bases clipped from V and 1 base from J, the junction kept 8 bases outside the gene matches. Germline CDR1 LNHNV, CDR2 YYDKDF (reference sequence). The CDR3 loop spans 15 amino acids. CDR3 sequence (DNA): TGTGCCACCAGATTCCAGCGGGAGTTATCCTACGAGCAGTACTTC. Protein product: CATRFQRELSYEQYF. Full variable domain (outside the CDR3, taken from reference TRBV15 and TRBJ2-7): DAMVIQNPRYQVTQFGKPVTLSCSQTLNHNVMYWYQQKSSQAPKLLFHYYDKDFNNEADTPDNFQSRRPNTSFCFLDIRSPGLGDTAMYLCATRFQRELSYEQYFGPGTRLTVT.

The chain couples TRBV20-1 to TRBJ2-5, with D uncertain. Germline-derived CDR1 and CDR2 are DFQATT and SNEGSKA (reference sequence). CDR3 length equals 12 residues. V gave up 3 bases and J gave up 4 bases, with 9 bases separating them. Here the CDR3 reads CSASRQGETQYF. The CDR3 nucleotides read TGCAGTGCTAGTCGCCAAGGAGAGACCCAGTACTTC.

The chain is built from TRBV5-6 and TRBJ1-1; D unclear. The CDR3 has 13 amino acids. Deletions cut 5 bases from V and 1 base from J, with 9 bases between. The germline CDR1 and CDR2 sequences are SGHDT and YYEEEE. The DNA of the CDR3 is TGTGCCAGCAGTGTCACACGGAACACTGAAGCTTTCTTT. Its protein product is CASSVTRNTEAFF.

The chain is built from TRBV25-1 and TRBJ2-3; a possible D gene is TRBD2 (6 bases). Germline V lookup: CDR1 MGHDK, CDR2 SYGVNS. The V end was cut by 8 bases, the J end by 2 bases, with 14 bases between. The CDR3 is 14 residues long. The CDR3 DNA is TGTGCCAGCGGCGGGACCCCCCTCACAGATACGCAGTATTTT. Protein sequence: CASGGTPLTDTQYF.

The chain uses TRBV3-1 and TRBJ1-2; D is unclear. V lost 7 bases, J lost 5 bases, and 20 bases lay in between. The CDR3 is 15 amino acids. CDR1 LGHDT and CDR2 YNNKEL come from the germline V gene (reference sequence). This CDR3 is CASTISAGRGYGYTF. DNA for the CDR3: TGTGCCAGCACAATCTCAGCGGGCCGTGGATATGGCTACACCTTC.

The chain has TRBV3-1 and TRBJ2-7, with no clear D. The CDR3 spans 13 residues. Germline lookup yields CDR1 LGHDT and CDR2 YNNKEL (reference sequence). The V end lost 2 bases, the J end lost 9 bases, and 14 bases lay between the germline ends. The CDR3 nucleotides are TGTGCCAGCAGCCAATTCGTTGACCTCCTGCAGTACGTC. It codes for CASSQFVDLLQYV.